This TCR beta chain was documented in a study of cytomegalovirus exposure and HLA in healthy donors (dated by TCRdb to 2015 to 2018). With respect to the entire study: An earlier analysis of several hundred of the donors reported roughly 300 Gb of sequence data and more than 90 million unique TCR beta sequences from 150 million to 200 million T cells. Among the roughly 370 genotyped donors, approximately 77% belonged to the genetic ancestry cluster associated with self-reported Caucasian donors. In a later genetic analysis, genome-wide SNP genotypes for about three fifths of the 666 donors were used, and that subset was treated as a discovery cohort. The study aimed to test whether cataloging public T cell receptors could reveal signatures of past pathogen exposure. Donor age, sex, ethnicity and CMV serostatus were compiled together with the repertoire data. In an earlier analysis of 587 of the donors, high-throughput TCR beta sequencing was used to judge whether each TCR beta V gene segment behaved as functional or pseudogenic. The study combined high-throughput TCR immunosequencing, statistical association of individual TCRs with disease status, and machine learning to predict cytomegalovirus infection status. Several DR-DQ haplotypes were treated as single units for association and clustering because of strong linkage in the cohort. Both class I and class II loci were covered by HLA typing, at four-digit resolution. On average, about 200,000 unique TCR beta nucleotide sequences were sequenced per donor among 398 genotyped donors of the cohort, with roughly 18% of those sequences being non-productive. An early release covering roughly 600 HLA-typed donors comprised 300 to 350 gigabases of sequencing data and approximately 80 million unique TCR sequences. All discovery cohort repertoires had been generated using a single sequencing platform. The study profiled the T cell repertoires of under 850 subjects by immunosequencing and related them to cytomegalovirus serostatus. Along with the approximately 650-subject first cohort, a separate validation cohort of roughly 110 different subjects was used. Typing coverage differed by locus: A, B, C, DRB1 and DQB1 were typed in roughly 629-640 donors, DQA1 in 500 to 550, DPA1 in 600 to 610, and DPB1 in 450 to 480. To study patterns of TCR occurrence, a later analysis re-analyzed previously published TCR beta repertoires from 666 donors and added high-resolution HLA genotyping. The later analysis used no new phenotypic data to find candidate immune exposures, relying instead on TCR beta sequences and their occurrence across donors. The paper as a whole reports these results and caveats: Linkage disequilibrium might explain the correlated functional status among segregating V segments, but an unknown experimental factor could not be ruled out. The study listed around 160 TCR beta chains as associated with cytomegalovirus. In an earlier analysis of roughly 500 of the donors, most TCR beta V segments appeared in productive rearrangements about 87% or about 30% of the time, broadly matching IMGT annotations. Because some donors lacked HLA typing at each locus, the association tests relied only on the typed subset. The earlier analysis of 587 of the donors excluded roughly 16 rarely observed V segments, including chromosome 9 orphons, because counts were too low. A further reported finding was that TCR beta sequences accurately predicted the HLA-A and HLA-B alleles for most subjects in the first cohort. Several of the top co-occurrence clusters appeared to be linked to parvovirus B19, influenza, CMV and Epstein-Barr virus, according to a later analysis. A later genetic analysis associated a missense DCLRE1C variant with V-gene and J-gene trimming of TCR beta chains, and an independent cohort replicated the association. Sequencing depth was assumed to be roughly uniform across donors in the presence/absence analyses, though that assumption may not hold. In a later analysis, the rate of TCR association differed among HLA loci, with DRB1 alleles having the most associated TCRs and HLA-C alleles having the fewest. In a later analysis, some 18,000 TCR beta sequences were associated with specific HLA alleles at a false discovery rate of 0.05. While some public TCRs were present in many individuals, most TCR sequences turned up only very rarely across donors. Some IMGT-functional V segments, including TRBV6-2 and TRBV6-3, could not be distinguished by the 87-base-pair reads and were therefore excluded. In vitro tests confirmed that a few of the cytomegalovirus-associated TCR beta chains recognize cytomegalovirus antigens. In this cohort, only TCR beta chains were sequenced, and detectable features were limited by the absence of alpha or paired-chain data. In a later analysis, HLA-associated TCR beta chains showed more clonal expansion and lower generation probabilities than non-associated chains that were equally common. According to a later analysis, most CMV-associated TCR beta chains appeared to be HLA-restricted, and the HLA associations seemed to be driven largely by CMV exposure. When HLA alleles, especially DR and DQ, strongly co-occurred, TCR associations were difficult to assign to individual alleles. The classifier was reported to diagnose cytomegalovirus status with high specificity and sensitivity in both the original and validation cohorts. Immune exposure information for the cohort was limited to CMV serostatus. A group of highly shared sequence variants was considered likely to be a technical artifact of the sequencing pipeline. According to the authors, the approach could potentially be generalized to other disease states and immunological phenotypes. A later genetic analysis reported fewer N-insertions in productive TCRs among donors in an Asian-associated ancestry cluster than the roughly 620-donor mean.

The cohort comprised 666 healthy bone marrow donors. All cohort members were sampled while nominally healthy, although unrecorded immune exposures were likely present. The donor tested CMV seropositive, placing the donor among the 290 or so seropositive members of the cohort. A peripheral blood sample was provided by each donor, and peripheral blood mononuclear cells were used for TCR beta sequencing. The Qiagen DNeasy Blood Extraction Kit was used to extract genomic DNA from the blood cell samples. Library construction relied on the immunoSEQ multiplex PCR assay. For the multiplex PCR, a mixture combining 60 forward primers for TCR Vbeta segments and 13 reverse primers for TCR Jbeta segments was used. The CDR3 region of rearranged TCR beta genes was amplified from genomic DNA with a multiplex PCR assay. On the Illumina HiSeq System, the amplified TCR beta libraries were sequenced as 87-base-pair reads. In the paper's pipeline: A later analysis tallied 75 million to 85 million unique TCR beta chains across the 666 repertoires, and approximately 12 million of those chains were shared by two or more donors. Raw reads were error-corrected and collapsed into unique sequences with a nearest-neighbor algorithm that merged closely related sequences to remove PCR and sequencing errors. CDR3 sequences were aligned to IMGT reference sequences to assign V, D and J gene segments. For a sequence to be retained, at least a six-nucleotide match to both a V gene segment and a J gene segment was required. A rearrangement was called productive if the CDR3 had no stop codons and remained in frame with V and J, and every other rearrangement was called non-productive. CDR3 was defined according to IMGT convention as the region running from the second conserved V-encoded cysteine to the conserved J-encoded phenylalanine. Sequences without an unambiguous match to a single V gene segment were excluded from the earlier analysis of several hundred of the donors. An earlier analysis of several hundred of the donors called V segments functional above 56.7% productive rearrangements and segregating when the between-donor standard deviation exceeded 5%. A statistical classification framework was developed to diagnose cytomegalovirus status using the catalog of TCR beta chain sequences. In a later analysis, TCR nucleotide sequences were compared against IMGT/GENE-DB human TR gene sequences so that V and J genes could be assigned. Using the TCRdist pipeline, a later analysis assigned CDR3 sequences along with most-parsimonious VDJ recombination scenarios. A later analysis defined each TCR beta chain by its CDR3 amino acid sequence plus V-gene family, and excluded reads lacking a unique V-gene family. As a way to deal with suspected cross-contamination and a sequencing artifact, a later analysis dropped hundreds of nucleotide sequences that were highly shared and had low generation probability. In a later analysis, a clonal expansion index for each public chain was calculated from normalized within-repertoire ranks of inferred template counts. In a later analysis, generation probabilities were computed with a VDJ recombination model fitted to out-of-frame rearrangements, and the resulting probabilities were checked against IGoR. In a later analysis, hypergeometric tests were used to score TCR-TCR, TCR-HLA and TCR-CMV co-occurrence, with a repertoire-size bias correction applied to TCR pairs. In a later analysis, false discovery rates were estimated by permuting HLA or CMV assignments 20 times. In a later analysis, co-occurring TCRs were grouped with DBSCAN, and TCRdist sequence similarity was added when clustering was performed within HLA-allele-positive subsets. For co-occurrence clustering, repertoires with fewer than 30,000 or more than 120,000 public chains were excluded, along with a handful of repertoires with anomalous nucleotide sharing. Here the immuneACCESS table is served through TCRdb, limited to in-frame sequences with V and J called. Missing clones are a known gap in these copies; in checked studies unresolved V genes cover under half, and the rest lacks a known reason. That table supplies the V and J calls and clone size; D and trimming were determined from the DNA. The sample data list under 130,000 clones, and 74% of these were observed just once. In total, the top ten clones hold less than 3.5% of the sample.

From the cysteine up to the phenylalanine, the CDR3 has a length of 14 residues. The kept DNA is CDR3 alone, 42 bases in frame from the first base. Trimming takes 6 bases off V and 7 bases off J; junction bases not matched to a gene: 5. For CDR1 and CDR2, the germline V gene lists MNHNS and SASEGT. This clone came up once. Its antigen is unknown. No base quality information exists; no much larger clone differs at one position. This clonotype originated in a man aged 50 to 60 in good health and CMV-seropositive. The sequence joins TRBV6-1 to TRBJ1-5, with 11 middle bases fitting TRBD1. Sequencing input: PBMCs. The encoded CDR3 is CASREGQGDQPQHF. The nucleotides are TGTGCCAGCAGAGAGGGACAGGGGGACCAGCCCCAGCATTTT.